A single sample gave rise to the 17 T cell receptor beta chains below, sequenced in a study of blood T cell repertoires in COVID-19. Using immunoSEQ multiplex PCR, the repertoire was profiled, and TCRdb retains in-frame clones only, with some absent. The table shows 220,000 or so clones, with roughly 84% occurring only once. The sequencing sample was made of peripheral blood. Receptors originate from a woman in her thirties who had recovered from COVID-19.

The chain recombines TRBV7-9 with TRBJ2-7, with TRBD2 matching 10 bases. The CDR3 contains 17 residues. Germline loops: CDR1 SEHNR, CDR2 FQNEAQ (reference sequence). V dropped 5 bases and J dropped 3; count of bases not matched to a gene: 13. The CDR3 bases are TGTGCCAGCAGCCCAGCGGTCCCTAGCGGGAGCCTCTACGAGCAGTACTTC. Encoded protein: CASSPAVPSGSLYEQYF.

The chain recombines TRBV24-1 with TRBJ2-2; TRBD1 is a possible D gene (5 bases). Trimming left V 4 bases short and J 1 base short, with 15 bases between. CDR1 KGHDR and CDR2 SFDVKD come from the germline V gene. The CDR3 loop spans 17 amino acids. As DNA, the CDR3 is TGTGCCACCAGTGACCCCCGCAGGACAAAGAACACCGGGGAGCTGTTTTTT. It translates to CATSDPRRTKNTGELFF.

V is TRBV10-1 and J is TRBJ2-7, with 8 bases that match TRBD2. Germline V CDR1 and CDR2: WNHNN, SYGVQD (reference sequence). The CDR3 loop spans 18 amino acids. V trimming: 6 bases; J trimming: 0 bases; junction bases outside the gene matches: 16. The CDR3 DNA reads as TGCGCCAGCAGGGGGGCCGGAGCGGGAGTGGGAAGCTCCTACGAGCAGTACTTC. Its protein is CASRGAGAGVGSSYEQYF.

This rearrangement joins TRBV30 to TRBJ2-7; unclear D gene. The CDR3 is 13 residues long. V lost 2 bases, J lost 0 bases, and 8 bases lay in between. CDR1 is GTSNPN and CDR2 is SVGIG in the germline V gene (reference sequence). The CDR3 nucleotides read TGTGCCTGGAGTAACCCGAGCTCCTACGAGCAGTACTTC. It encodes CAWSNPSSYEQYF.

The V and J genes are TRBV7-8 and TRBJ2-4; 8 bases map to TRBD2. This CDR3 is built from 17 residues. The germline V gene has CDR1 SGHVS and CDR2 FQNEAQ. V trimming: 5 bases; J trimming: 3 bases; junction bases outside the gene matches: 12. The CDR3 DNA reads TGTGCCAGCAGCACCCTAGCGGGCGATGAGCGCAAAAACATTCAGTACTTC. Amino acids: CASSTLAGDERKNIQYF.

This clone has only a few counts. The rearrangement links TRBV19 to TRBJ2-1; maybe TRBD2 (5 bases). Trimming removed 6 bases from V and 5 bases from J, with 17 bases in between. The CDR3 spans 15 residues. CDR1 is LNHDA, CDR2 SQIVND, per germline (reference sequence). CDR3 residues: CASRPKDFGHNEQFF. CDR3 DNA sequence: TGTGCCAGTAGACCCAAGGACTTTGGCCACAATGAGCAGTTCTTC.

V and J are TRBV6-5 and TRBJ2-1; 9 bases map to TRBD1. The CDR3 sequence is 15 residues long. Germline CDR1 and CDR2: MNHEY and SVGAGI. V was pared by 2 bases and J by 9 bases, with 8 bases of the junction left unmatched. CDR3: CASSYPIGTGSEQFF. CDR3 DNA: TGTGCCAGCAGTTACCCTATCGGGACAGGGAGTGAGCAGTTCTTC.

The chain is built from TRBV12-3 or TRBV12-4 and TRBJ2-1; tentative D call: TRBD2 (6 bases). The CDR3 contains 13 residues. V was clipped by 8 bases and J by 9 bases, with 17 bases between them. CDR3 DNA sequence: TGTGCCAGCGGCTTTGGGGGGTTGGGTGAGCAGTTCTTC. Its translation: CASGFGGLGEQFF.

This chain uses TRBV28 with TRBJ2-5; D remains unclear. In germline, CDR1 is MDHEN, CDR2 SYDVKM. The CDR3 runs to 11 residues. The V end was cut by 2 bases, the J end by 7 bases, with 5 bases between. CDR3 in amino acids: CASSLRRTQYF. In DNA form, the CDR3 reads TGTGCCAGCAGTTTAAGGAGGACCCAGTACTTC.

V gene TRBV5-1 combines with J gene TRBJ2-5; 9 bases match TRBD2. The CDR3 is made up of 15 amino acids. Germline V gene sequence: CDR1 SGHRS, CDR2 YFSETQ. J lost 2 bases, V lost 6 bases, and 8 bases had no gene match. The CDR3 coding sequence is TGCGCCAGCATTCGGGCTAGCGGGAATCAAGAGACCCAGTACTTC. This translates into CASIRASGNQETQYF.

This clone was picked up one time. The chain carries TRBV2 and TRBJ2-3, with 9 bases fitting TRBD2. CDR3 length equals 15 residues. Unmatched junction bases numbered 8, after V lost 9 bases and J lost 1 base. From germline, CDR1 is SNHLY and CDR2 FYNNEI. The CDR3 here is CASSGSGRGTDTQYF. The DNA of the CDR3 is TGTGCCAGTTCGGGTAGCGGGAGAGGCACAGATACGCAGTATTTT.

This clone was observed once. The chain recombines TRBV6-5 with TRBJ2-2, with D perhaps matching TRBD2 (7 bases). The germline V gene has CDR1 MNHEY and CDR2 SVGAGI. This CDR3 is built from 12 residues. The V end lost 11 bases, the J end lost 7 bases, and 14 bases lay between the germline ends. CDR3 amino acids: CAGRGIDGELFF. CDR3 DNA: TGTGCCGGGAGGGGGATCGACGGGGAGCTGTTTTTT.

This clone was seen once. The chain links TRBV6-5 to TRBJ2-7; weak D call: TRBD2 (6 bases). CDR3 size: 14 residues. V was clipped by 10 bases and J by 0 bases, with 16 bases between them. Germline-derived CDR1 and CDR2 are MNHEY and SVGAGI. CDR3 nucleotide sequence: TGTGCCACAATTCGCGGGGCGAGCTCCTACGAGCAGTACTTC. This encodes CATIRGASSYEQYF.

The rearrangement links TRBV11-2 to TRBJ2-1; 14 bases fit TRBD2. The CDR3 spans 14 residues. Looked up from germline, CDR1 is SGHAT and CDR2 is FQNNGV. The ends lost 7 bases at V and 13 bases at J; junction bases unmatched: 9. In DNA, the CDR3 is TGTGCCAGCACCATGACTAGCGGGAGGGTGGAACAGTTCTTC. Translating it yields CASTMTSGRVEQFF.

V and J are TRBV19 and TRBJ1-1; 11 bases align to TRBD1. The ends lost 10 bases at V and 5 bases at J; junction bases unmatched: 3. The CDR3 is 12 residues long. Germline V gives CDR1 LNHDA, CDR2 SQIVND (reference sequence). CDR3 protein: CAIGQGATEAFF. CDR3 coding DNA: TGTGCCATTGGACAGGGGGCTACTGAAGCTTTCTTT.

V and J are TRBV7-9 and TRBJ1-1, with TRBD1 identical over 9 bases. Germline CDR1 is SEHNR and CDR2 is FQNEAQ (reference sequence). Trimming at V came to 3 bases and at J to 5 bases, leaving 10 bases not matched to a gene. The CDR3 consists of 16 residues. In DNA, the CDR3 is TGTGCCAGCAGCTTTAAGGTAGGACAGGGGATTACTGAAGCTTTCTTT. It specifies CASSFKVGQGITEAFF.

As DNA, the CDR3 is TGTGCCAGCAGTTCCGCGACTAGCGGGGTGGGGGAGACCCAGTACTTC. Amino acid sequence: CASSSATSGVGETQYF. The chain combines TRBV6-5 with TRBJ2-5; 11 positions agree with TRBD2. CDR1 is MNHEY and CDR2 is SVGAGI in the germline V gene. J lost 5 bases, V lost 4 bases, and 9 bases had no gene match. CDR3 length: 16 amino acids.